A single sample gave rise to the 22 T cell receptor beta chains below, sequenced in a study of human T cells and chemical hapten exposure (dated by TCRdb to the early 2020s). This specimen's time point label, per the study, means: patch test 1, 2 weeks after DPC sensitization. The treatment or condition label for this specimen denotes: therapeutic diphenylcyclopropenone sensitization with weekly scalp DPC. Preparation of the library involved RACE. The sequencer listed for this sample is NextSeq 500. TCRdb took the public reads, trimmed them with fastp at Q25, ran MiXCR for clone calling and kept in-frame beta chains. Duplicate CDR3 protein sequences are folded into a single record with the most common DNA and genes. In this sample the table shows about 360,000 distinct CDR3 sequences, around 7% of which occur a single time. The biggest ten clones account for around 8.4% of the sample. This specimen was whole blood, taken in connection with sensitization to the hapten diphenylcyclopropenone (DPC). The receptors derive from a woman between 18 and 30 years old with alopecia areata. Some clones in this sample may be carry-over from other donors' samples.

There are a few counts of this clonotype. This chain joins TRBV7-9 and TRBJ2-2; D not resolved. V gave up 4 bases and J gave up 0 bases, with 9 bases separating them. Germline CDR1 and CDR2: SEHNR and FQNEAQ (reference sequence). The length of the CDR3 is 15 residues. The CDR3 here is CASSYAGANTGELFF. The CDR3 nucleotides read TGTGCCAGCAGCTACGCAGGCGCGAACACCGGGGAGCTGTTTTTT.

This clonotype has only a few counts. This rearrangement joins TRBV14 to TRBJ2-5; D remains unclear. Germline V CDR1 and CDR2: SGHDN, FVKESK. Trimming pared 2 bases from V and 9 bases from J, leaving 13 bases between. The CDR3 totals 13 residues. The CDR3 DNA is TGTGCCAGCAGCCAACAGGTCCTAATGGCCCAGTACTTC. As protein: CASSQQVLMAQYF.

This clonotype was counted a few times. V and J are TRBV4-2 and TRBJ1-6, with a tentative D call TRBD1 (6 bases). Per germline, CDR1 LGHNA and CDR2 YNFKEQ. The CDR3 length is 15 residues. The V end lost 0 bases, the J end lost 10 bases, and 13 bases lay between the germline ends. CDR3 coding DNA: TGTGCCAGCAGCCAAGAAGGCACCCAGGGGTCACCCCTCCACTTT. Translation: CASSQEGTQGSPLHF.

Many counts were recorded for this clonotype. V is TRBV20-1 and J is TRBJ2-2; no reliable D call. Germline V gene data show CDR1 as DFQATT and CDR2 as SNEGSKA (reference sequence). V gave up 4 bases and J gave up 5 bases, with 5 bases separating them. The CDR3 extends over 11 amino acids. CDR3 sequence (DNA): TGCAGTGCTACTGGAACCGGGGAGCTGTTTTTT. Protein: CSATGTGELFF.

This clonotype was seen ten or more times. The chain links TRBV12-3 or TRBV12-4 to TRBJ2-1; 9 bases agree with TRBD1. The V gene end was trimmed by 6 bases and the J gene end by 3 bases; junction bases not matched to a gene: 6. The length of the CDR3 is 15 residues. The CDR3 coding sequence is TGTGCCAGCAGCCCCCGGGACAGGGACTACAATGAGCAGTTCTTC. This encodes CASSPRDRDYNEQFF.

This chain links TRBV18 with TRBJ2-5; D not certain. This CDR3 is 15 amino acids long. Trimming removed 0 bases from V and 5 bases from J, with 13 bases in between. Per germline, CDR1 KGHSH and CDR2 LQKENI. The CDR3 protein is CASSPPNPNGETQYF. In DNA, the CDR3 is TGTGCCAGCTCACCACCAAACCCAAACGGCGAGACCCAGTACTTC.

This clonotype was observed a few times. The chain links TRBV18 to TRBJ2-7; D is unresolved. With 2 bases removed from V and 3 bases from J, the gap between germline ends came to 8 bases. Germline V gene data show CDR1 as KGHSH and CDR2 as LQKENI. The CDR3 sequence is 13 residues long. The CDR3 region is CASSPSQYYEQYF. The DNA for the CDR3 is TGTGCCAGCTCACCATCCCAGTACTACGAGCAGTACTTC.

This clonotype was counted at least ten times. The chain joins TRBV4-3 to TRBJ2-7; a possible D gene is TRBD1 (5 bases). The germline V gene has CDR1 LGHNA and CDR2 YSLEER. The V gene lost 0 bases and the J gene lost 4 bases, with 13 bases spanning the gap. This CDR3 contains 15 residues. The CDR3 reads CASSQDASRQYEQYF. The DNA for the CDR3 is TGCGCCAGCAGCCAAGACGCCAGTAGACAGTACGAGCAGTACTTC.

This clonotype was seen many times. This chain joins TRBV2 and TRBJ1-3; D not resolved. The germline V gene has CDR1 SNHLY and CDR2 FYNNEI. CDR3 length equals 13 residues. V was trimmed by 3 bases and J by 4 bases, leaving 7 bases between them. CDR3 amino acids: CASSEGYGNTIYF. CDR3 nucleotides: TGTGCCAGCAGTGAGGGATACGGAAACACCATATATTTT. Full variable domain (remainder filled in from reference TRBV2 and TRBJ1-3): EPEVTQTPSHQVTQMGQEVILRCVPISNHLYFYWYRQILGQKVEFLVSFYNNEISEKSEIFDDQFSVERPDGSNFTLKIRSTKLEDSAMYFCASSEGYGNTIYFGEGSWLTVV.

This clonotype was seen only a few times. CDR3 bases: TGTGCCAGCAGAACAACTAATCCCCAGCATTTT. Translated, it gives CASRTTNPQHF. J is TRBJ1-5 and V is TRBV6-6; D call uncertain. CDR1 and CDR2 (germline): MNHNY, SVGAGI (reference sequence). Trimming stripped 6 bases from V and 10 bases from J, with 10 bases between. The CDR3 covers 11 residues.

In this sample, this clonotype turned up many times. This chain uses TRBV4-1 with TRBJ2-7; 11 nucleotides line up with TRBD2. V was pared by 1 base and J by 0 bases, with 8 bases of the junction left unmatched. The CDR3 totals 18 residues. CDR1 and CDR2 from the germline V gene are MGHRA and YSYEKL. CDR3 in amino acids: CASSQGASGGPISYEQYF. In DNA form, the CDR3 reads TGCGCCAGCAGCCAAGGGGCTAGCGGGGGGCCGATCTCCTACGAGCAGTACTTC.

At least ten counts were recorded for this clonotype. The V and J genes are TRBV15 and TRBJ2-1, with a tentative D call TRBD2 (5 bases). CDR1 and CDR2 from the germline V gene are LNHNV and YYDKDF (reference sequence). V was trimmed by 4 bases and J by 0 bases, leaving 16 bases between them. The CDR3 is 17 amino acids. This chain's CDR3 is CATSKAGWYFSYNEQFF. The CDR3 DNA reads TGTGCCACCAGCAAGGCGGGCTGGTATTTCTCCTACAATGAGCAGTTCTTC.

Only a few counts were recorded for this clonotype. The V and J genes are TRBV4-3 and TRBJ1-5; 7 nucleotides match TRBD1. The CDR3 runs to 14 residues. Germline lookup yields CDR1 LGHNA and CDR2 YSLEER. The junction had 2 bases not matched to a gene; V was cut back by 2 bases and J by 4 bases. The CDR3 coding sequence is TGCGCCAGCAGCCAAACACAGGGGAATCAGCCCCAGCATTTT. It specifies CASSQTQGNQPQHF.

The gene calls are TRBV11-1 and TRBJ2-3, with 7 bases aligning to TRBD2. The CDR3 length is 17 residues. After removal of 3 bases from V and 2 bases from J, the junction contained 11 bases not matched to a gene. Germline loops: CDR1 SGHAT, CDR2 FQDESV (reference sequence). DNA for the CDR3: TGTGCCAGCAGCTTTGAGCGGGGTAAAGGAGACACAGATACGCAGTATTTT. This translates into CASSFERGKGDTDTQYF.

In its sample, this clonotype was seen many times. The rearrangement uses TRBV7-9 and TRBJ1-3; 9 nucleotides agree with TRBD1. CDR1 is SEHNR and CDR2 is FQNEAQ in the germline V gene (reference sequence). This CDR3 is built from 19 residues. V lost 5 bases and J lost 4; bases outside the gene matches: 18. The chain's CDR3 is CASSPFGTGNKIRGNTIYF. The CDR3 coding sequence is TGTGCCAGCAGCCCGTTTGGGACAGGGAATAAGATTCGAGGAAACACCATATATTTT.

The chain carries TRBV20-1 and TRBJ1-5, with 8 bases matching TRBD1. CDR3 length: 13 amino acids. From germline, CDR1 is DFQATT and CDR2 SNEGSKA (reference sequence). Trimming took 6 bases from V and 2 from J; bases not matched to a gene: 3. The chain's CDR3 is CSAPGQGNQPQHF. The CDR3 DNA reads as TGCAGTGCCCCGGGACAGGGCAATCAGCCCCAGCATTTT.

The V call is TRBV7-2, the J call TRBJ2-2; D is unresolved. CDR1 and CDR2 (germline): SGHTA, FQGNSA. Trimming removed 2 bases from V and 0 bases from J, with 13 bases in between. The CDR3 has 17 amino acids. Here the CDR3 reads CASSLRGGFTNTGELFF. DNA of the CDR3: TGTGCCAGCAGCTTACGAGGTGGATTCACGAACACCGGGGAGCTGTTTTTT.

This chain links TRBV5-1 with TRBJ2-7, with D unclear. The CDR3 runs 12 residues. Trimming took 2 bases from V and 2 from J, leaving 5 bases between them. Looked up from germline, CDR1 is SGHRS and CDR2 is YFSETQ. The CDR3 protein is CASSFNTYEQYF. In nucleotides, the CDR3 is TGCGCCAGCAGCTTTAATACCTACGAGCAGTACTTC.

This clonotype was found a few times. This chain links TRBV15 with TRBJ2-2; 7 bases agree with TRBD2. Germline V gene lookup returns CDR1 LNHNV and CDR2 YYDKDF (reference sequence). J lost 0 bases, V lost 7 bases, and 2 bases had no gene match. CDR3 length: 14 residues. In nucleotides, the CDR3 is TGTGCCACCATCGGACTAGCGAACACCGGGGAGCTGTTTTTT. Translation: CATIGLANTGELFF. The full variable domain, completed using reference TRBV15 and TRBJ2-2, is DAMVIQNPRYQVTQFGKPVTLSCSQTLNHNVMYWYQQKSSQAPKLLFHYYDKDFNNEADTPDNFQSRRPNTSFCFLDIRSPGLGDTAMYLCATIGLANTGELFFGEGSRLTVL.

This clonotype was found a few times. The chain is built from TRBV5-1 and TRBJ1-2; 7 nucleotides align to TRBD1. This CDR3 comprises 15 residues. V trimming: 5 bases; J trimming: 0 bases; junction bases outside the gene matches: 7. Germline CDR1 is SGHRS and CDR2 is YFSETQ. The CDR3 nucleotides are TGCGCCAGCAGAGCTGACAGGGCCCCTAACTATGGCTACACCTTC. It is translated as CASRADRAPNYGYTF.

This clonotype appeared a few times. This chain uses TRBV15 with TRBJ2-1; 7 positions agree with TRBD1. Germline trimming cut 3 bases from V and 12 bases from J; bases unmatched to any gene: 8. The V gene's germline CDR1 is LNHNV and CDR2 YYDKDF (reference sequence). This CDR3 has 13 residues. CDR3 nucleotide sequence: TGTGCCACCAGCAGCGTTAGACAGGGATGGCAGTTCTTC. This codes for CATSSVRQGWQFF. Looking up the rest from reference TRBV15 and TRBJ2-1 gives the full variable domain: DAMVIQNPRYQVTQFGKPVTLSCSQTLNHNVMYWYQQKSSQAPKLLFHYYDKDFNNEADTPDNFQSRRPNTSFCFLDIRSPGLGDTAMYLCATSSVRQGWQFFGPGTRLTVL.

This clonotype was picked up a small number of times. The V call is TRBV12-3 or TRBV12-4, the J call TRBJ2-7, with D possibly TRBD1 on 5 matching bases. V shed 2 bases and J shed 4 bases, with 12 bases lying between them. The CDR3 sequence is 14 residues long. CDR3 DNA: TGTGCCAGCAGTTTATCGGACACCGTGTACGAGCAGTACTTC. Translated, it gives CASSLSDTVYEQYF.